This section outlines one TCR beta chain sequence together with its context. The data derive from a study of identical twins. The CDR3 runs to 14 residues. V dropped 1 base and J dropped 12; count of bases not matched to a gene: 9. Germline V gives CDR1 SQVTM, CDR2 ANQGSEA. A template switching step contributed a universal primer site, while unique molecular identifiers were present in the cDNA. TCRdb reprocessed the 5' RACE reads via MiXCR and lists one record per CDR3 protein. The repertoire holds about 280,000 distinct CDR3 sequences, with approximately 8% as singletons. This sample also appeared in a second study, on yellow fever vaccine responses in identical twins.

Source material: memory (CD45RO+) T cells sorted from blood. The chain is built from TRBV29-1 and TRBJ2-6; 7 nucleotides align to TRBD2. This receptor was taken from a woman in her late teens or twenties in good health. The CDR3 here is CSVEGGGSGSVLTF. CDR3 nucleotide sequence: TGCAGCGTTGAAGGGGGAGGGTCGGGGAGCGTCCTGACTTTC.